This T cell receptor (beta chain) was captured in a study of Tregs in tolerant kidney transplant recipients. Whole-study results and caveats: Activated donor B cell expansion appeared to reveal the most relevant donor-specific TCRbeta repertoire. Nucleotide sequences could not be compared across some patients' samples due to primer changes.

This clone was counted a single time. Its matching antigen is unknown. At one end, the junction sequence differs from germline, possibly due to a read error. CDR3 size: 13 residues. Germline CDR1 and CDR2: MNHEY and SMNVEV (reference sequence). This table comes from immunoSEQ multiplex PCR, and its TCRdb copy is limited to in-frame clones, with some not included. This repertoire shows roughly 64,000 clones, more than 70% found once; its top ten account for 3.8%. The nonmyeloablative bone marrow transplants came from related graft donors, with transient mixed chimerism. Unstimulated Tregs (CD4+CD25+CD127-) and CD4+CD25- non-Tregs were sorted from PBMCs.

The origin of this receptor is a human patient who received a combined kidney and bone marrow transplant. Some T cells may be transferred from the graft donor. The material was CD4+ T cells from blood (PBMCs), obtained 6 months after the transplant. The V and J genes are TRBV27 and TRBJ1-6; no reliable D call. The CDR3: CASSSPYNSPLHF. CDR3 sequence (DNA): TGTGCCAGCAGTTCACCCTATAATTCCCCCCTCCACTTT.